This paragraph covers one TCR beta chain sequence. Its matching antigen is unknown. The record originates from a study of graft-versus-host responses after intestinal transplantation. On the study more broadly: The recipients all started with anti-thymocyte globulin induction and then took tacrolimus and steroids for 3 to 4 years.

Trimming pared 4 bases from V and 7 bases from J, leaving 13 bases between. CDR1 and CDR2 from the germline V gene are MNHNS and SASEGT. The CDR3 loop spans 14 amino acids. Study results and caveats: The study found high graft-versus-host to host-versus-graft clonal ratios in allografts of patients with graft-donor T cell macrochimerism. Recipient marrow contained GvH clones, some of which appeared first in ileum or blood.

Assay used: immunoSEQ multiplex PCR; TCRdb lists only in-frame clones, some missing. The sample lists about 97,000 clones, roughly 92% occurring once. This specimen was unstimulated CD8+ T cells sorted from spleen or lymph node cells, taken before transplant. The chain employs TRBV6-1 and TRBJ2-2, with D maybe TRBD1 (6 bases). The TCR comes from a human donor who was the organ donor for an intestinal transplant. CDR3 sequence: CASSVSGEIGELFF. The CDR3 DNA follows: TGTGCCAGCAGTGTTTCAGGGGAGATCGGGGAGCTGTTTTTT.